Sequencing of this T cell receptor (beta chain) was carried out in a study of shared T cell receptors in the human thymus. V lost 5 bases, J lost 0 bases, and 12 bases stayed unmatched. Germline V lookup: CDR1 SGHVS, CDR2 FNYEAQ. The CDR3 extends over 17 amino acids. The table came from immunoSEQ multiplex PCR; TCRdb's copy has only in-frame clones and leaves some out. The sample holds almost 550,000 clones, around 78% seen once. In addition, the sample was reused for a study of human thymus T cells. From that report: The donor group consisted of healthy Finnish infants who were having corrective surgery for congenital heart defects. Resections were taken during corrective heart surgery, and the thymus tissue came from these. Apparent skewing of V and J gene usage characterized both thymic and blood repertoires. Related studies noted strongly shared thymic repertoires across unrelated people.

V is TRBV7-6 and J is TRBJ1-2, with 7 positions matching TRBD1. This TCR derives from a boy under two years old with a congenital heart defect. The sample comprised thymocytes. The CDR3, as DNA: TGTGCCAGCAGCCCAGCGGTAGGGACAGTTACTAACTATGGCTACACCTTC. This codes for CASSPAVGTVTNYGYTF.